A selection of T cell receptor beta chains follows, all from one sample in a study of monozygotic twins with inflammatory bowel disease. TCRdb reprocessed the 5' RACE reads and stores each CDR3 protein as one record, lacking DNA. In all, the sample yields 400,000 or so distinct CDR3 sequences. What was sequenced was blood. The receptor source for this set is a human donor with ulcerative colitis or Crohn's disease, or a healthy co-twin of an affected twin (not recorded which). CDR3s include the opening cysteine and the closing phenylalanine or tryptophan. Fields, in order: J gene, V gene, CDR3 protein.

j_gene: TRBJ1-1
v_gene: TRBV6-5
CDR3aa: CASRGQTEAFF

j_gene: TRBJ2-1
v_gene: TRBV12-3/TRBV12-4
CDR3aa: CASSLTGLARGLAMGNEQFF

j_gene: TRBJ2-2
v_gene: TRBV29-1
CDR3aa: CSPSGGVGELFF

j_gene: TRBJ2-1
v_gene: TRBV10-3
CDR3aa: CAISTSGRLNEQFF

j_gene: TRBJ1-2
v_gene: TRBV7-2
CDR3aa: CASSSRTLIDGYTF

j_gene: TRBJ2-2
v_gene: TRBV20-1
CDR3aa: CSARGGGGTGELFF

j_gene: TRBJ1-2
v_gene: TRBV14
CDR3aa: CASSQDTGPPGGYTF

j_gene: TRBJ1-1
v_gene: TRBV12-3/TRBV12-4
CDR3aa: CASSFTGGGTEAFF

j_gene: TRBJ2-2
v_gene: TRBV12-3/TRBV12-4
CDR3aa: CASSPGAGHAGELFF

j_gene: TRBJ2-2
v_gene: TRBV4-1
CDR3aa: CASSQERGGGGAYTGELFF

j_gene: TRBJ2-1
v_gene: TRBV5-1
CDR3aa: CASSPGGTSSYNEQFF

j_gene: TRBJ2-3
v_gene: TRBV5-1
CDR3aa: CASSFGQLITSTDTQYF

j_gene: TRBJ2-7
v_gene: TRBV6-1
CDR3aa: CASSLGTGSSEQYF

j_gene: TRBJ2-2
v_gene: TRBV7-2
CDR3aa: CASSLAAMRNTGELFF

j_gene: TRBJ2-1
v_gene: TRBV12-3/TRBV12-4
CDR3aa: CASRPTTGNEQFF

j_gene: TRBJ2-4
v_gene: TRBV6-6
CDR3aa: CASRTRGAKNIQYF

j_gene: TRBJ2-1
v_gene: TRBV7-9
CDR3aa: CASSLITGTGNEQFF

j_gene: TRBJ1-2
v_gene: TRBV20-1
CDR3aa: CSANHPDRLEDYGYTF

j_gene: TRBJ1-1
v_gene: TRBV29-1
CDR3aa: CSVEVFGRFVNTEAFF

j_gene: TRBJ2-5
v_gene: TRBV11-2
CDR3aa: CASSLGLAGVGRETQYF

j_gene: TRBJ2-5
v_gene: TRBV6-1
CDR3aa: CASSDFKGGKETQYF

j_gene: TRBJ2-2
v_gene: TRBV5-1
CDR3aa: CASSYTAGGPGELFF

j_gene: TRBJ1-2
v_gene: TRBV20-1
CDR3aa: CSARPHSDDYGYTF

j_gene: TRBJ1-6
v_gene: TRBV7-3
CDR3aa: CASRLDSSSPLHF

j_gene: TRBJ1-5
v_gene: TRBV10-3
CDR3aa: CAISEGEGNQPQHF

j_gene: TRBJ2-3
v_gene: TRBV20-1
CDR3aa: CSASSPDTQYF

j_gene: TRBJ1-1
v_gene: TRBV3-1
CDR3aa: CASSRENTEAFF

j_gene: TRBJ2-3
v_gene: TRBV6-2/TRBV6-3
CDR3aa: CATQDGLSATQYF

j_gene: TRBJ1-5
v_gene: TRBV7-8
CDR3aa: CASSLGRLAGNQPQHF

j_gene: TRBJ1-4
v_gene: TRBV4-3
CDR3aa: CASSQAWTANEKLFF

j_gene: TRBJ2-3
v_gene: TRBV7-3
CDR3aa: CASSLRGDGPDTQYF

j_gene: TRBJ2-1
v_gene: TRBV7-9
CDR3aa: CASSQQRLLYNEQFF

j_gene: TRBJ2-3
v_gene: TRBV7-9
CDR3aa: CASSLAPGRPPTDTQYF

j_gene: TRBJ1-1
v_gene: TRBV5-8
CDR3aa: CASSFVLRMNTEAFF

j_gene: TRBJ2-7
v_gene: TRBV7-2
CDR3aa: CASSGTSGSYEQYF

j_gene: TRBJ2-7
v_gene: TRBV12-3/TRBV12-4
CDR3aa: CASSRPSGFREQYF

j_gene: TRBJ2-5
v_gene: TRBV5-1
CDR3aa: CASSLALGGETQYF

j_gene: TRBJ1-5
v_gene: TRBV2
CDR3aa: CASSVSRHNQPQHF

j_gene: TRBJ2-1
v_gene: TRBV2
CDR3aa: CASSANLGTNEQFF

j_gene: TRBJ2-2
v_gene: TRBV20-1
CDR3aa: CSATSGDDTGELFF

j_gene: TRBJ1-6
v_gene: TRBV27
CDR3aa: CASSKAGRQGGSPLHF

j_gene: TRBJ2-7
v_gene: TRBV4-3
CDR3aa: CASSQDPETGAAGQQYF

j_gene: TRBJ1-4
v_gene: TRBV20-1
CDR3aa: CSARKGTNEKLFF

j_gene: TRBJ1-1
v_gene: TRBV7-8
CDR3aa: CASSTWPNQDTEAFF

j_gene: TRBJ1-1
v_gene: TRBV14
CDR3aa: CASSRDRHTEAFF

j_gene: TRBJ1-6
v_gene: TRBV13
CDR3aa: CASSLGLYGGARSPLHF

j_gene: TRBJ1-5
v_gene: TRBV19
CDR3aa: CASMRGRNQPQHF

j_gene: TRBJ2-7
v_gene: TRBV3-1
CDR3aa: CASSQATGNTYEQYF

j_gene: TRBJ2-3
v_gene: TRBV6-6
CDR3aa: CASSYWGATDTQYF

j_gene: TRBJ1-2
v_gene: TRBV10-3
CDR3aa: CAISDRLQGAANYGYTF

j_gene: TRBJ1-1
v_gene: TRBV28
CDR3aa: CASGSSFDGNTEAFF

j_gene: TRBJ1-5
v_gene: TRBV12-3/TRBV12-4
CDR3aa: CASSPGDGNQPQHF

j_gene: TRBJ2-7
v_gene: TRBV28
CDR3aa: CASGGLAGGAIEQYF

j_gene: TRBJ2-1
v_gene: TRBV12-3/TRBV12-4
CDR3aa: CASSLSGLPPYNEQFF